This T cell receptor beta chain was identified during a study of blood T cell repertoires in COVID-19. Study overall: Some COVID-19 samples were acute and others convalescent; all came from the United States, Italy and Spain. The analysed material was cDNA or gDNA that came from T cells, B-cell-depleted T cells, or PBMCs.

Methods used by the authors: Scientists estimated how many nucleated cells there were by amplifying reference gene primers. The data were produced by immunoSEQ multiplex PCR, yet TCRdb's version contains in-frame clones alone and is incomplete. That table supplies the V and J calls and clone size; D and trimming were determined from the DNA. The sample lists fewer than 250,000 clones; approximately 86% were seen once. Sequencing was carried out using peripheral blood. The clonotype was recovered from a man aged 25 to 40 with acute or convalescent COVID-19.

CDR3 residues: CASSLSQGINTGELFF. Here the CDR3 DNA reads TGTGCCAGCAGTTTATCCCAGGGGATTAACACCGGGGAGCTGTTTTTT. The rearrangement joins TRBV27 to TRBJ2-2, with TRBD1 as a possible D gene (6 bases). The CDR3 totals 16 residues. Trimming shortened V by 0 bases and J by 2 bases, and 10 bases separated the two germline ends. The V gene's germline CDR1 is MNHEY and CDR2 SMNVEV (reference sequence).